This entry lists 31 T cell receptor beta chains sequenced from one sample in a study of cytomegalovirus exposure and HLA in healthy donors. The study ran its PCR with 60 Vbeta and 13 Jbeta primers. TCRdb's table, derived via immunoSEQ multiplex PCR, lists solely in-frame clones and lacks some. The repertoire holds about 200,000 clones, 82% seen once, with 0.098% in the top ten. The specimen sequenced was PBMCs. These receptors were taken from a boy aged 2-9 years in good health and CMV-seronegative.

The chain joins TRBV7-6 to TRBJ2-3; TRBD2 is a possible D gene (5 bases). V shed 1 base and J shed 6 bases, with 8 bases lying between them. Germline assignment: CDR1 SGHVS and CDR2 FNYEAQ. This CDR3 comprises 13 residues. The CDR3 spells CASSLVGSDTQYF. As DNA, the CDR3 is TGTGCCAGCAGCTTAGTAGGGAGCGATACGCAGTATTTT. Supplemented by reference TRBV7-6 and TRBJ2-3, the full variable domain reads GAGVSQSPRYKVTKRGQDVALRCDPISGHVSLYWYRQALGQGPEFLTYFNYEAQQDKSGLPNDRFSAERPEGSISTLTIQRTEQRDSAMYRCASSLVGSDTQYFGPGTRLTVL.

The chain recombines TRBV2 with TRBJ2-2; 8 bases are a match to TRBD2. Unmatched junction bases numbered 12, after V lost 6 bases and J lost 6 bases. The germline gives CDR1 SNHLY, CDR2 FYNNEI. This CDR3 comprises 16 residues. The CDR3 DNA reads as TGTGCCAGCAGGAGGGGCGGGGGGACCACGGCCGGGGAGCTGTTTTTT. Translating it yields CASRRGGGTTAGELFF.

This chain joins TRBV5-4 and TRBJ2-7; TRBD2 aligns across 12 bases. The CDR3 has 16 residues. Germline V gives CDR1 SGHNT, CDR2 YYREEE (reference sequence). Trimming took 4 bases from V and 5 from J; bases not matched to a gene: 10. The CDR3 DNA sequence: TGTGCCAGCAGCCCAACTAGCGGGGGGAGTCTGGACGAGCAGTACTTC. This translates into CASSPTSGGSLDEQYF.

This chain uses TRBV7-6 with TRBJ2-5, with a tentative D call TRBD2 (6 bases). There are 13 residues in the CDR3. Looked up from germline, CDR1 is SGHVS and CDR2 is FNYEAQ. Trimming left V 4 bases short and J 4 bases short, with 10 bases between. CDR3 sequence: CASSSGGGETQYF. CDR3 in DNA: TGTGCCAGCAGCTCCGGGGGAGGAGAGACCCAGTACTTC.

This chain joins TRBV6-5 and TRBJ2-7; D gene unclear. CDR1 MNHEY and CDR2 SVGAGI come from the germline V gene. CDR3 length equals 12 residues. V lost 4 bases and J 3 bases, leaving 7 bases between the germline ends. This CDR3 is CASSSNSYEQYF. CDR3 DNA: TGTGCCAGCAGTTCCAATAGCTACGAGCAGTACTTC.

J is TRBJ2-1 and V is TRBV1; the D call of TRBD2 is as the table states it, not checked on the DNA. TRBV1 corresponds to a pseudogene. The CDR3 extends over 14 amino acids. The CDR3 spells CTSSQGGGAACQFF. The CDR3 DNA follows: TGCACCAGCAGCCAAGGAGGGGGGGCAGCATGTCAGTTCTTC.

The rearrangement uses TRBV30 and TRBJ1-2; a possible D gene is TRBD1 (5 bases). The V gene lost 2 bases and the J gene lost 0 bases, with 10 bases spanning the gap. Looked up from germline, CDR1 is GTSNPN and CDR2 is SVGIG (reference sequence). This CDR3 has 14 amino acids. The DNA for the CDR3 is TGTGCCTGGAGTCCGTCGACAGCTAACTATGGCTACACCTTC. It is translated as CAWSPSTANYGYTF. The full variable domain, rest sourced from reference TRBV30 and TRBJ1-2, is SQTIHQWPATLVQPVGSPLSLECTVEGTSNPNLYWYRQAAGRGLQLLFYSVGIGQISSEVPQNLSASRPQDRQFILSSKKLLLSDSGFYLCAWSPSTANYGYTFGSGTRLTVV.

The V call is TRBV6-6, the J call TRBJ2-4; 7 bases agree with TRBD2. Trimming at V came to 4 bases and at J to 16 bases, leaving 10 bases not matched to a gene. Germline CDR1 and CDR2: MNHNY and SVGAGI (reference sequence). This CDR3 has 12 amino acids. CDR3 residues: CASSSILGGRYF. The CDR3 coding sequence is TGTGCCAGCAGTTCCATCCTGGGGGGGAGATACTTC.

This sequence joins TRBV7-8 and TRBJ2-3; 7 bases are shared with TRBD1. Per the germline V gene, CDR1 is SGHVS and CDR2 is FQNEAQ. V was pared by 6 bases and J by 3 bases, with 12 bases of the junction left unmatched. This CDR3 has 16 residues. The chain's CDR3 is CASSPQDRPYTDTQYF. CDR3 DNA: TGTGCCAGCAGTCCTCAGGACAGGCCTTATACAGATACGCAGTATTTT. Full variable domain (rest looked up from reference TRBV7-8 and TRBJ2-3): GAGVSQSPRYKVAKRGQDVALRCDPISGHVSLFWYQQALGQGPEFLTYFQNEAQLDKSGLPSDRFFAERPEGSVSTLKIQRTQQEDSAVYLCASSPQDRPYTDTQYFGPGTRLTVL.

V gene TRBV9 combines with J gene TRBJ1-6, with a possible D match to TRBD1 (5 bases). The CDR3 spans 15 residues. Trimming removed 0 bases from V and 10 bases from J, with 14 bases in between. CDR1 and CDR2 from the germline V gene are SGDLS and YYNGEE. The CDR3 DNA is TGTGCCAGCAGCGTAGGGTCCGGGACTGGGTCACCCCTCCACTTT. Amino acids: CASSVGSGTGSPLHF.

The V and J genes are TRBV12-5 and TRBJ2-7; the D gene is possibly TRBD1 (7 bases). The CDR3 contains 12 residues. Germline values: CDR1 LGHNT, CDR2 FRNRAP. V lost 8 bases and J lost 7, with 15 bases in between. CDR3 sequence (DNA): TGTGCTAGTCCGCAGGGGGGCCTGGAGCAGTACTTC. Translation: CASPQGGLEQYF.

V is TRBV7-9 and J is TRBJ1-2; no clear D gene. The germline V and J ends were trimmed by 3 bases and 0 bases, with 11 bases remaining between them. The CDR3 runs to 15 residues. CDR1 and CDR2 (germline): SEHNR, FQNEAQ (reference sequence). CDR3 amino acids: CASSLGIRANYGYTF. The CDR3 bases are TGTGCCAGCAGCTTGGGTATACGGGCTAACTATGGCTACACCTTC.

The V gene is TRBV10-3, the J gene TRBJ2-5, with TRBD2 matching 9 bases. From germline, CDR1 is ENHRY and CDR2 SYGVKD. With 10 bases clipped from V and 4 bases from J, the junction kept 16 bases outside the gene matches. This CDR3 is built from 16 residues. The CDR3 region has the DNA TGTGCCACCTCTAAGCTGGCGGGGGGGCTGGGAGAGACCCAGTACTTC. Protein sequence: CATSKLAGGLGETQYF.

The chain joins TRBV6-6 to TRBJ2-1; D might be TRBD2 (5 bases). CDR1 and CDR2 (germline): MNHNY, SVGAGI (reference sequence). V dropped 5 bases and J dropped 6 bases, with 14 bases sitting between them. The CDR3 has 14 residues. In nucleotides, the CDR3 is TGTGCCAGCAGTACGTCAACTAGTCCCAATGAGCAGTTCTTC. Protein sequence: CASSTSTSPNEQFF.

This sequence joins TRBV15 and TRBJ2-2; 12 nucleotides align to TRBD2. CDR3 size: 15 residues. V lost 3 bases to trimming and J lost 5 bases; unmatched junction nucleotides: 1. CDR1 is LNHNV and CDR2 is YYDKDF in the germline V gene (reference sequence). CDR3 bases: TGTGCCACCAGCAGGACTAGCGGGGGTACCGGGGAGCTGTTTTTT. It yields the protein CATSRTSGGTGELFF.

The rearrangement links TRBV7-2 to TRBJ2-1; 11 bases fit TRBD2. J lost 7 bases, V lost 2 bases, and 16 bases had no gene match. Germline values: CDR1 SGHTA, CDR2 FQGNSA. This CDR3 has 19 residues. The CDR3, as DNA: TGTGCCAGCAGCTTAAGCAGTGGCACGGGGACTAGCGGCTTAAATGAGCAGTTCTTC. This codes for CASSLSSGTGTSGLNEQFF.

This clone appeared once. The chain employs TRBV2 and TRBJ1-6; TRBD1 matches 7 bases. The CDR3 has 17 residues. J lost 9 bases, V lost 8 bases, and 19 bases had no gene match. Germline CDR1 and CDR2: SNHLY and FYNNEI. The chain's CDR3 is CASRGTEKFFVGSPLHF. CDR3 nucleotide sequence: TGTGCCAGCCGCGGGACAGAAAAATTTTTTGTTGGTTCACCCCTCCACTTT.

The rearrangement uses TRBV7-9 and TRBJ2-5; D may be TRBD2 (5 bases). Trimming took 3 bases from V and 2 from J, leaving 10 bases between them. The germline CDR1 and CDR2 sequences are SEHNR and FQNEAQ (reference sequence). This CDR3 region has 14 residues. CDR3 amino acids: CASSFEGKQETQYF. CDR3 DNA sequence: TGTGCCAGCAGCTTTGAGGGAAAACAAGAGACCCAGTACTTC.

The CDR3 protein is CASTTRTGTGELFF. The CDR3 DNA sequence: TGTGCCAGCACGACACGGACAGGCACCGGGGAGCTGTTTTTT. The rearrangement joins TRBV6-6 to TRBJ2-2, with 7 bases fitting TRBD1. Per the germline V gene, CDR1 is MNHNY and CDR2 is SVGAGI (reference sequence). The V gene end was trimmed by 7 bases and the J gene end by 4 bases; junction bases not matched to a gene: 6. This CDR3 comprises 14 residues.

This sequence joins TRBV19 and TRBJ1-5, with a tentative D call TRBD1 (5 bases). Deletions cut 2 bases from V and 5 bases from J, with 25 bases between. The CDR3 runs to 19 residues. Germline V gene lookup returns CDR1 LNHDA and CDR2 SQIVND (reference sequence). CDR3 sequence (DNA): TGTGCCAGTAGTATAAGGGGCTTTTCTCGCCAGGGAGGGGATCAGCCCCAGCATTTT. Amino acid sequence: CASSIRGFSRQGGDQPQHF. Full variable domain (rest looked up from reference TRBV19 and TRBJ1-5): DGGITQSPKYLFRKEGQNVTLSCEQNLNHDAMYWYRQDPGQGLRLIYYSQIVNDFQKGDIAEGYSVSREKKESFPLTVTSAQKNPTAFYLCASSIRGFSRQGGDQPQHFGDGTRLSIL.

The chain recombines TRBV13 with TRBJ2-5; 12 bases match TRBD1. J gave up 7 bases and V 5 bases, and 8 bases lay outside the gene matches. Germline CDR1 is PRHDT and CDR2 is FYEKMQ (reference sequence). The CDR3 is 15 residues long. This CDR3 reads CASSPGTGGAGTQYF. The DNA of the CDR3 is TGTGCCAGCAGCCCCGGGACAGGGGGCGCGGGGACCCAGTACTTC.

CDR3: CASSPSGPSSYNEQFF. The CDR3 DNA sequence: TGTGCCAGCAGCCCTAGCGGACCTAGCTCCTACAATGAGCAGTTCTTC. The chain employs TRBV7-2 and TRBJ2-1; 7 positions match TRBD2. The germline CDR1 and CDR2 sequences are SGHTA and FQGNSA. The CDR3 loop spans 16 amino acids. V lost 5 bases to trimming and J lost 0 bases; unmatched junction nucleotides: 7.

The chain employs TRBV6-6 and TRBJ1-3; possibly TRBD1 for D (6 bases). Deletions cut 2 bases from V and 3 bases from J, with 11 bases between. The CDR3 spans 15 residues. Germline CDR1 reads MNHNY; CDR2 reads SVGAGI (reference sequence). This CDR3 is CASSYQQGRGNTIYF. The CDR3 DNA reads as TGTGCCAGCAGTTACCAACAGGGCCGTGGAAACACCATATATTTT.

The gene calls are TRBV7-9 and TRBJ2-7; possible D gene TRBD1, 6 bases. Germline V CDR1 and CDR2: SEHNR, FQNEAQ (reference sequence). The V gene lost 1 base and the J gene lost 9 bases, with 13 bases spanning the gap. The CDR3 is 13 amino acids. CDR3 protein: CASSLGQAFGQYF. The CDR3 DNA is TGTGCCAGCAGCTTAGGACAGGCCTTCGGGCAGTACTTC.

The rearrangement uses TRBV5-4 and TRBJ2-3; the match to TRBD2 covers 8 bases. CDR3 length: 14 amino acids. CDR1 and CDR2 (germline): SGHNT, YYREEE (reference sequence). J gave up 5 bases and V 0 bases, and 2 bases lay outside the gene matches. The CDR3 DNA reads TGTGCCAGCAGCTTGGGACTAGCGAGAGATACGCAGTATTTT. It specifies CASSLGLARDTQYF.

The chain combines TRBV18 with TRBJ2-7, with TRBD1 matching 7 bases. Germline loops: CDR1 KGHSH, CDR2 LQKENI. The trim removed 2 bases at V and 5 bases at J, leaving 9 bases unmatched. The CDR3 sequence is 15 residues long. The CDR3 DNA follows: TGTGCCAGCTCACCATATCAACAGGGGTCCCACGAGCAGTACTTC. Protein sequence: CASSPYQQGSHEQYF.

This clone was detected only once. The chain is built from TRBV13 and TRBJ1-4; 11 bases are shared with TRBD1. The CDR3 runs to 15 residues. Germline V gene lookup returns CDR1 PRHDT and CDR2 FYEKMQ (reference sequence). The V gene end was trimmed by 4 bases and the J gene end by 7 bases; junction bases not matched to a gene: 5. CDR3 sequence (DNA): TGTGCCAGCAGCTCCTCCGGGACAGGGGGTGAAAAACTGTTTTTT. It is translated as CASSSSGTGGEKLFF.

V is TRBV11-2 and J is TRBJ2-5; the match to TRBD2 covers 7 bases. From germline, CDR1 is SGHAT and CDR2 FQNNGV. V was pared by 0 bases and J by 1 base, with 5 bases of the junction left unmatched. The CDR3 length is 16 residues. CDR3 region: CASSLDLGTTQETQYF. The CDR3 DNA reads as TGTGCCAGCAGCTTAGATTTAGGGACTACCCAAGAGACCCAGTACTTC.

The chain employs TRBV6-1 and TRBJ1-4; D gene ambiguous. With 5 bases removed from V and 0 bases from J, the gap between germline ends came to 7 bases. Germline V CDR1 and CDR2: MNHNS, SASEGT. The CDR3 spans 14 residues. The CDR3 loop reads CASSFRTTNEKLFF. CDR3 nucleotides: TGTGCCAGCAGTTTCAGAACAACTAATGAAAAACTGTTTTTT.

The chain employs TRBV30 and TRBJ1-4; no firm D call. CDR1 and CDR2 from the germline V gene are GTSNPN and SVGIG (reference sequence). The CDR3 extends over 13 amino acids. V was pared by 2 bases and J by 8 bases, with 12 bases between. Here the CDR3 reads CAWSRQVGEKLFF. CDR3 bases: TGTGCCTGGAGTAGGCAGGTTGGCGAAAAACTGTTTTTT.

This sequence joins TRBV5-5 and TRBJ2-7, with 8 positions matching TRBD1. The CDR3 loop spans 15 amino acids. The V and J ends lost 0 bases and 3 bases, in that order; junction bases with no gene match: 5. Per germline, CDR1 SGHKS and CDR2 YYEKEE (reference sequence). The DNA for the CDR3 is TGTGCCAGCAGCTTGGTGGGACAGGCGCTCTACGAGCAGTACTTC. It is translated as CASSLVGQALYEQYF. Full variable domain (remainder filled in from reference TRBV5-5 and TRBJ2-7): DAGVTQSPTHLIKTRGQQVTLRCSPISGHKSVSWYQQVLGQGPQFIFQYYEKEERGRGNFPDRFSARQFPNYSSELNVNALLLGDSALYLCASSLVGQALYEQYFGPGTRLTVT.